This is a list of T cell receptor beta chains from one sample in a study of early T cells in non-severe SARS-CoV-2 infection. Each CDR3 protein gets one entry after TCRdb re-called the 5' RACE reads with MiXCR. Of 55,000 to 65,000 distinct CDR3 sequences listed, about 8.9% are singletons. Sequenced material: whole blood. The source is an adult who was a healthcare worker with PCR-confirmed SARS-CoV-2 infection or an uninfected control (not recorded which). Each CDR3 is given with its conserved first and last residue. D genes are given only for firm matches. Clone size is stated in some rows and not others, as once, few, many or a class when expanded.

clone_size: .; d_call: .; v_call: TRBV7-2; j_call: TRBJ2-3; cdr3_aa: CASSELAGTSTDTQYF; cdr3_nt: TGTGCCAGCAGCGAGCTCGCGGGGACTAGCACAGATACGCAGTATTTT
clone_size: many; d_call: TRBD1; v_call: TRBV28; j_call: TRBJ2-7; cdr3_aa: CASSRQGVDYEQYF; cdr3_nt: TGTGCCAGCAGCCGACAGGGGGTAGATTACGAGCAGTACTTC
clone_size: .; d_call: TRBD2; v_call: TRBV30; j_call: TRBJ2-5; cdr3_aa: CAWSKLAGQETQYF; cdr3_nt: TGTGCCTGGAGTAAACTAGCGGGGCAAGAGACCCAGTACTTC
clone_size: many; d_call: TRBD1; v_call: TRBV9; j_call: TRBJ2-4; cdr3_aa: CASSAQGQGYIQYF; cdr3_nt: TGTGCCAGCAGCGCGCAGGGACAGGGCTACATTCAGTACTTC
clone_size: .; d_call: .; v_call: TRBV7-9; j_call: TRBJ2-1; cdr3_aa: CASSLVGGSVYNEQFF; cdr3_nt: TGTGCCAGCAGCTTAGTAGGGGGTAGCGTTTACAATGAGCAGTTCTTC
clone_size: .; d_call: .; v_call: TRBV27; j_call: TRBJ1-5; cdr3_aa: CASSPGVLSQPQHF; cdr3_nt: TGTGCCAGCAGTCCAGGGGTCCTTTCTCAGCCCCAGCATTTT
clone_size: .; d_call: .; v_call: TRBV28; j_call: TRBJ2-4; cdr3_aa: CASSRGQPGRNIQYF; cdr3_nt: TGTGCCAGCAGCCGGGGACAACCTGGGAGAAACATTCAGTACTTC
clone_size: many; d_call: TRBD1; v_call: TRBV12-3/TRBV12-4; j_call: TRBJ1-2; cdr3_aa: CASSRQGTNGYTF; cdr3_nt: TGTGCCAGCAGTAGACAGGGGACCAATGGCTACACCTTC
clone_size: many; d_call: .; v_call: TRBV28; j_call: TRBJ1-1; cdr3_aa: CASSLYGQILNTEAFF; cdr3_nt: TGTGCCAGCAGTTTGTACGGACAGATCCTAAACACTGAAGCTTTCTTT
clone_size: many; d_call: .; v_call: TRBV18; j_call: TRBJ1-1; cdr3_aa: CASSHQEFEAFF; cdr3_nt: TGTGCCAGCTCACACCAGGAGTTTGAAGCTTTCTTT
clone_size: many; d_call: .; v_call: TRBV5-6; j_call: TRBJ1-3; cdr3_aa: CATCLWGSGNTIYF; cdr3_nt: TGTGCCACCTGCCTTTGGGGTTCCGGAAACACCATATATTTT
clone_size: many; d_call: TRBD1; v_call: TRBV7-2; j_call: TRBJ1-2; cdr3_aa: CASSLADRVGYGYTF; cdr3_nt: TGTGCCAGCAGCTTAGCCGACAGGGTAGGCTATGGCTACACCTTC
clone_size: many; d_call: .; v_call: TRBV11-3; j_call: TRBJ2-1; cdr3_aa: CASSLDMTNNEQFF; cdr3_nt: TGTGCCAGCAGCTTAGATATGACTAACAATGAGCAGTTCTTC
clone_size: few; d_call: TRBD1; v_call: TRBV10-3; j_call: TRBJ2-1; cdr3_aa: CAIRPDRGNEQFF; cdr3_nt: TGTGCCATCAGGCCGGACAGGGGCAATGAGCAGTTCTTC
clone_size: many; d_call: TRBD2; v_call: TRBV20-1; j_call: TRBJ2-1; cdr3_aa: CSAGGLAGADNEQFF; cdr3_nt: TGCAGTGCTGGGGGACTAGCGGGAGCCGACAATGAGCAGTTCTTC
clone_size: many; d_call: .; v_call: TRBV19; j_call: TRBJ1-2; cdr3_aa: CASSISVYGYTF; cdr3_nt: TGTGCCAGTAGTATCTCGGTCTATGGCTACACCTTC
clone_size: .; d_call: .; v_call: TRBV4-1; j_call: TRBJ2-7; cdr3_aa: CASSQERSSYEQYF; cdr3_nt: TGCGCCAGCAGCCAAGAACGGAGCTCCTACGAGCAGTACTTC
clone_size: few; d_call: .; v_call: TRBV7-9; j_call: TRBJ2-7; cdr3_aa: CASSLVPSLSYEQYF; cdr3_nt: TGTGCCAGCAGCTTAGTTCCCTCTCTCTCCTACGAGCAGTACTTC
clone_size: .; d_call: .; v_call: TRBV15; j_call: TRBJ2-1; cdr3_aa: CATSRDGGNNEQFF; cdr3_nt: TGTGCCACCAGCAGAGATGGAGGGAACAATGAGCAGTTCTTC
clone_size: few; d_call: TRBD1; v_call: TRBV29-1; j_call: TRBJ1-1; cdr3_aa: CSVEVTGVSEAFF; cdr3_nt: TGCAGCGTTGAAGTGACAGGGGTAAGCGAAGCTTTCTTT
clone_size: many; d_call: TRBD2; v_call: TRBV20-1; j_call: TRBJ2-3; cdr3_aa: CSASFLGRGTDTQYF; cdr3_nt: TGCAGTGCTAGTTTTCTTGGGAGGGGCACAGATACGCAGTATTTT
clone_size: many; d_call: .; v_call: TRBV7-9; j_call: TRBJ2-6; cdr3_aa: CASSKGGPGANVLTF; cdr3_nt: TGTGCCAGCAGCAAAGGTGGTCCCGGGGCCAACGTCCTGACTTTC
clone_size: many; d_call: TRBD2; v_call: TRBV20-1; j_call: TRBJ2-3; cdr3_aa: CSARPDQAGLAGPWGDTQYF; cdr3_nt: TGCAGTGCTCGACCAGACCAGGCGGGACTAGCGGGACCGTGGGGAGATACGCAGTATTTT
clone_size: many; d_call: TRBD1; v_call: TRBV6-6; j_call: TRBJ2-6; cdr3_aa: CASSPIGRTGRPPGANVLTF; cdr3_nt: TGTGCCAGCAGCCCTATCGGCCGGACAGGGCGTCCCCCTGGGGCCAACGTCCTGACTTTC
clone_size: .; d_call: TRBD1; v_call: TRBV20-1; j_call: TRBJ1-1; cdr3_aa: CSAITGGYTEAFF; cdr3_nt: TGCAGTGCAATAACAGGGGGCTACACTGAAGCTTTCTTT
clone_size: few; d_call: .; v_call: TRBV6-2/TRBV6-3; j_call: TRBJ2-1; cdr3_aa: CASSYVSGVEQFF; cdr3_nt: TGTGCCAGCAGTTACGTTTCGGGGGTTGAGCAGTTCTTC
clone_size: .; d_call: .; v_call: TRBV28; j_call: TRBJ1-2; cdr3_aa: CASSFSRVSYGYTF; cdr3_nt: TGTGCCAGCAGTTTTAGCAGGGTGAGCTATGGCTACACCTTC
clone_size: many; d_call: TRBD2; v_call: TRBV28; j_call: TRBJ2-7; cdr3_aa: CASQNSGSLYEQYF; cdr3_nt: TGTGCCAGCCAAAATAGCGGGAGTCTGTACGAGCAGTACTTC
clone_size: many; d_call: .; v_call: TRBV6-2/TRBV6-3; j_call: TRBJ2-7; cdr3_aa: CASNYAGSYSYEQYF; cdr3_nt: TGTGCCAGCAATTACGCGGGGAGTTACTCCTACGAGCAGTACTTC
clone_size: few; d_call: .; v_call: TRBV7-2; j_call: TRBJ2-7; cdr3_aa: CASSLRGRINEQYF; cdr3_nt: TGTGCCAGCAGCTTACGGGGGAGGATCAACGAGCAGTACTTC
clone_size: .; d_call: TRBD2; v_call: TRBV28; j_call: TRBJ2-7; cdr3_aa: CASSSLAGASYEQYF; cdr3_nt: TGTGCCAGCAGTAGCCTAGCGGGGGCCTCCTACGAGCAGTACTTC
clone_size: many; d_call: TRBD1; v_call: TRBV4-2; j_call: TRBJ1-4; cdr3_aa: CASSQPGQREKLFF; cdr3_nt: TGTGCCAGCAGCCAACCGGGACAGCGGGAAAAACTGTTTTTT
clone_size: few; d_call: TRBD2; v_call: TRBV11-2; j_call: TRBJ2-3; cdr3_aa: CASSLEVAGVDTQYF; cdr3_nt: TGTGCCAGCAGCCTTGAGGTAGCGGGAGTGGATACGCAGTATTTT
clone_size: .; d_call: TRBD1; v_call: TRBV15; j_call: TRBJ1-1; cdr3_aa: CATSILSGGGRNTEAFF; cdr3_nt: TGTGCCACCAGCATCCTATCAGGGGGCGGCCGGAACACTGAAGCTTTCTTT
clone_size: few; d_call: .; v_call: TRBV7-2; j_call: TRBJ2-7; cdr3_aa: CASSFGAYSYEQYF; cdr3_nt: TGTGCCAGCAGCTTCGGCGCATACTCCTACGAGCAGTACTTC
clone_size: many; d_call: TRBD2; v_call: TRBV29-1; j_call: TRBJ2-3; cdr3_aa: CSVARLADRTDTQYF; cdr3_nt: TGCAGCGTCGCCCGACTAGCGGATCGCACAGATACGCAGTATTTT
clone_size: many; d_call: TRBD2; v_call: TRBV7-2; j_call: TRBJ2-7; cdr3_aa: CASSLALVSGRAREQYF; cdr3_nt: TGTGCCAGCAGCTTAGCGCTGGTTAGCGGGAGGGCCAGGGAGCAGTACTTC
clone_size: many; d_call: TRBD2; v_call: TRBV7-9; j_call: TRBJ2-1; cdr3_aa: CASSLGTGREVFF; cdr3_nt: TGTGCCAGCAGCTTAGGAACGGGACGGGAGGTGTTCTTC
clone_size: many; d_call: TRBD1; v_call: TRBV7-2; j_call: TRBJ1-5; cdr3_aa: CASSLVGGGQGAQPQHF; cdr3_nt: TGTGCCAGCAGCTTAGTAGGTGGGGGACAGGGTGCTCAGCCCCAGCATTTT
clone_size: many; d_call: .; v_call: TRBV2; j_call: TRBJ2-7; cdr3_aa: CASRALGQGSSYEQYF; cdr3_nt: TGTGCCAGCAGAGCCTTGGGCCAGGGTAGCAGCTACGAGCAGTACTTC
clone_size: many; d_call: .; v_call: TRBV28; j_call: TRBJ2-6; cdr3_aa: CAAGGANVLTF; cdr3_nt: TGTGCCGCTGGTGGGGCCAACGTCCTGACTTTC
clone_size: .; d_call: .; v_call: TRBV30; j_call: TRBJ1-4; cdr3_aa: CAWSASLLANEKLFF; cdr3_nt: TGTGCCTGGAGTGCTTCTCTATTAGCTAATGAAAAACTGTTTTTT
clone_size: many; d_call: .; v_call: TRBV12-3/TRBV12-4; j_call: TRBJ2-5; cdr3_aa: CASSLSGLETQYF; cdr3_nt: TGTGCCAGCAGTTTGTCGGGGTTGGAGACCCAGTACTTC
clone_size: few; d_call: TRBD1; v_call: TRBV2; j_call: TRBJ1-1; cdr3_aa: CASRRGVTGHTEAFF; cdr3_nt: TGTGCCAGCAGACGCGGCGTGACAGGGCACACTGAAGCTTTCTTT
clone_size: many; d_call: .; v_call: TRBV6-1; j_call: TRBJ2-7; cdr3_aa: CASTRREVAYEQYF; cdr3_nt: TGTGCCAGCACCAGAAGGGAAGTGGCCTACGAGCAGTACTTC
clone_size: few; d_call: .; v_call: TRBV4-3; j_call: TRBJ1-1; cdr3_aa: CASSPDIEQTEAFF; cdr3_nt: TGCGCCAGCAGCCCGGACATCGAACAAACTGAAGCTTTCTTT
clone_size: medium-sized; d_call: TRBD1; v_call: TRBV6-5; j_call: TRBJ1-6; cdr3_aa: CASSRDRLSPLHF; cdr3_nt: TGTGCCAGCAGTCGGGACAGGCTGTCACCCCTCCACTTT
clone_size: .; d_call: .; v_call: TRBV3-1; j_call: TRBJ1-4; cdr3_aa: CASSQDGGVRYSF; cdr3_nt: TGTGCCAGCAGCCAAGATGGGGGAGTCCGTTACAGTTTT
clone_size: .; d_call: .; v_call: TRBV3-1; j_call: TRBJ1-4; cdr3_aa: CASSQVRDPGEKLFF; cdr3_nt: TGTGCCAGCAGCCAAGTAAGGGACCCCGGAGAAAAACTGTTTTTT
clone_size: few; d_call: .; v_call: TRBV30; j_call: TRBJ2-5; cdr3_aa: CAWRASQETQYF; cdr3_nt: TGTGCCTGGAGGGCAAGCCAAGAGACCCAGTACTTC
clone_size: .; d_call: .; v_call: TRBV29-1; j_call: TRBJ2-7; cdr3_aa: CSVNVGGTYEQYF; cdr3_nt: TGCAGCGTCAATGTTGGGGGGACCTACGAGCAGTACTTC
clone_size: many; d_call: .; v_call: TRBV9; j_call: TRBJ1-3; cdr3_aa: CASSVDPLSGNTIYF; cdr3_nt: TGTGCCAGCAGCGTAGATCCCCTCTCTGGAAACACCATATATTTT
clone_size: many; d_call: TRBD1; v_call: TRBV6-2/TRBV6-3; j_call: TRBJ2-1; cdr3_aa: CASSYLRQGYYNEQFF; cdr3_nt: TGTGCCAGCAGTTACCTGAGACAGGGATACTACAATGAGCAGTTCTTC
clone_size: .; d_call: .; v_call: TRBV6-2/TRBV6-3; j_call: TRBJ1-1; cdr3_aa: CASSYTREGPNTEAFF; cdr3_nt: TGTGCCAGCAGTTATACCCGTGAGGGGCCGAACACTGAAGCTTTCTTT
clone_size: .; d_call: .; v_call: TRBV15; j_call: TRBJ2-1; cdr3_aa: CATSRDYNEQFF; cdr3_nt: TGTGCCACCAGCAGAGATTACAATGAGCAGTTCTTC